Described below is a single T cell receptor beta chain sequence and its context. As yet, its antigen is unknown. Germline V lookup: CDR1 GTSNPN, CDR2 SVGIG (reference sequence). This CDR3 has 15 amino acids. V shed 4 bases and J 2 bases; nucleotides not matched to a gene: 6. PCR was performed using 60 Vbeta and 13 Jbeta primers. The method was immunoSEQ multiplex PCR; TCRdb's version includes in-frame clones alone and lacks a portion of them. The table records 100,000 to 150,000 clones, roughly 79% of them present only once. The data originate from a study of cytomegalovirus exposure and HLA in healthy donors. Points from the study as a whole: In vitro, a few CMV-associated chains proved specific for CMV antigens.

What was sequenced was PBMCs. This chain uses TRBV30 with TRBJ2-1, with 9 positions matching TRBD2. This receptor was obtained from a middle-aged woman in good health and CMV-seronegative. The CDR3 here is CAWIKAGGTYNEQFF. CDR3 nucleotide sequence: TGTGCCTGGATTAAAGCGGGAGGAACCTACAATGAGCAGTTCTTC.